The next 10 T cell receptor beta chains were all read from a single sample in a study of blood T cell repertoires in COVID-19. Some clones are missing from TCRdb's copy, which holds only in-frame ones; the method was immunoSEQ multiplex PCR. Of about 180,000 clones in the sample, approximately 90% were seen once. Sequencing was done on a sample of peripheral blood. These TCRs come from an older woman with COVID-19, enrolled during active disease.

This chain uses TRBV28 with TRBJ1-1; no definite D call. There are 15 residues in the CDR3. The germline CDR1 and CDR2 sequences are MDHEN and SYDVKM. With 3 bases removed from V and 0 bases from J, the gap between germline ends came to 11 bases. In nucleotides, the CDR3 is TGTGCCAGCAGTTTGTTTGCAACGGTGAACACTGAAGCTTTCTTT. Translating it yields CASSLFATVNTEAFF.

V is TRBV2 and J is TRBJ1-5; D not resolved. The CDR3 has 15 amino acids. The ends were cut back, 2 bases at V and 4 bases at J, with 12 bases in the middle. Germline values: CDR1 SNHLY, CDR2 FYNNEI. DNA of the CDR3: TGTGCCAGCAGTGAATTCAGAGGGTCGAATCAGCCCCAGCATTTT. Translating gives CASSEFRGSNQPQHF.

The V gene is TRBV4-3, the J gene TRBJ2-1, with D perhaps matching TRBD2 (6 bases). The CDR3 contains 15 residues. The V and J ends lost 1 base and 8 bases respectively, with 15 bases between them. Germline V gene lookup returns CDR1 LGHNA and CDR2 YSLEER. The CDR3 region has the DNA TGCGCCAGCAGCCAAGGCTTTCGGGGAGGCTATGAGCAGTTCTTC. This sequence encodes CASSQGFRGGYEQFF.

The gene calls are TRBV29-1 and TRBJ1-3, with 8 bases fitting TRBD1. Per the germline V gene, CDR1 is SQVTM and CDR2 is ANQGSEA. The V segment lost 0 bases and the J segment 4 bases; nucleotides outside the gene matches: 5. The CDR3 length is 15 residues. CDR3 nucleotides: TGCAGCGTTGAAGATCAGGACAGGGTAGGAAACACCATATATTTT. Amino acids: CSVEDQDRVGNTIYF.

The V and J genes are TRBV20-1 and TRBJ1-5; D not certain. Germline lookup yields CDR1 DFQATT and CDR2 SNEGSKA (reference sequence). The ends were cut back, 3 bases at V and 6 bases at J, with 15 bases in the middle. The CDR3 extends over 14 amino acids. The CDR3 DNA reads as TGCAGTGCTAGTCCCCCGGGGAGAGGTCAGCCCCAGCATTTT. It encodes CSASPPGRGQPQHF.

The chain joins TRBV12-3 or TRBV12-4 to TRBJ2-7, with 7 nucleotides matching TRBD1. The CDR3 has 13 amino acids. V shed 5 bases and J 3 bases; nucleotides not matched to a gene: 4. The CDR3 loop is CASSLGTVYEQYF. The CDR3 DNA sequence: TGTGCCAGCAGTCTCGGGACAGTCTACGAGCAGTACTTC.

This clone was recorded only once. V is TRBV3-1 (or the pseudogene TRBV3-2) and J is TRBJ2-7; D uncertain. The V gene's germline CDR1 is LGHDT and CDR2 YNNKEL (reference sequence). Trimming cost V 0 bases and J 5 bases, with 5 bases left between them. This CDR3 contains 12 residues. The CDR3: CASSQDFNEQYF. The CDR3 DNA reads TGTGCCAGCAGCCAAGATTTTAACGAGCAGTACTTC.

The chain recombines TRBV15 with TRBJ2-3; 7 bases are shared with TRBD2. Germline CDR1 LNHNV, CDR2 YYDKDF (reference sequence). V was pared by 0 bases and J by 3 bases, with 6 bases of the junction left unmatched. The CDR3 runs to 16 residues. The CDR3: CATSRDGGSGTDTQYF. The CDR3, as DNA: TGTGCCACCAGCAGAGACGGTGGTAGCGGGACAGATACGCAGTATTTT.

The rearrangement joins TRBV2 to TRBJ1-3; 7 nucleotides line up with TRBD1. The CDR3 has 17 residues. The germline CDR1 and CDR2 sequences are SNHLY and FYNNEI. Losses at the gene ends were 5 bases for V and 3 bases for J; bases not matched to a gene: 13. The CDR3 loop reads CASSRAGQVIGGNTIYF. As DNA, the CDR3 is TGTGCCAGCAGTAGGGCCGGACAGGTGATCGGTGGAAACACCATATATTTT. Variable domain in full (rest from reference TRBV2 and TRBJ1-3): EPEVTQTPSHQVTQMGQEVILRCVPISNHLYFYWYRQILGQKVEFLVSFYNNEISEKSEIFDDQFSVERPDGSNFTLKIRSTKLEDSAMYFCASSRAGQVIGGNTIYFGEGSWLTVV.

A single count supports this clone. DNA of the CDR3: TGTGCCAGTAGTATCTTGACAGGAGCCTCCTACGAGCAGTACTTC. Translated, it gives CASSILTGASYEQYF. The chain joins TRBV19 to TRBJ2-7; weak D call: TRBD1 (6 bases). The CDR3 is made up of 15 amino acids. Per germline, CDR1 LNHDA and CDR2 SQIVND (reference sequence). V lost 3 bases, J lost 0 bases, and 12 bases lay in between.